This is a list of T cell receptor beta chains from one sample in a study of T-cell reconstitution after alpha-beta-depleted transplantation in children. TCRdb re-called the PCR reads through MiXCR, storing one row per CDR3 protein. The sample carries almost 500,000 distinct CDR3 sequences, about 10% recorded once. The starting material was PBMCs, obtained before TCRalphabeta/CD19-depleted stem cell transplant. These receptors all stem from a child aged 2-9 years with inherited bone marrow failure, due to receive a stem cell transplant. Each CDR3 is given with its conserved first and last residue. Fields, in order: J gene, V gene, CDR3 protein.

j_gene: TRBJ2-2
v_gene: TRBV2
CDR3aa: CASSDRAAGELFF

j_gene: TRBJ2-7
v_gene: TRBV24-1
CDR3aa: CATMGGDYEQYF

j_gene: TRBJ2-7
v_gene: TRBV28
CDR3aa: CASSYIGRLSSYEQYF

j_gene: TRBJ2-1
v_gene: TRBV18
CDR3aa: CASSPLMTSGPYNEQFF

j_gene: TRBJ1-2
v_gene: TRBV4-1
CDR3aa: CASSQEKGATYGYTF

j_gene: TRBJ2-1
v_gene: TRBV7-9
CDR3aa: CASSFWTARNEQFF

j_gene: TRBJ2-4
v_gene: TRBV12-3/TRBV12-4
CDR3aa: CASSLQYF

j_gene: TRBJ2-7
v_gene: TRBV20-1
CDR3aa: CSASLAGVSYEQYF

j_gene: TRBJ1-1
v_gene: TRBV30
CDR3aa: CAWSVPGHRNTEAFF

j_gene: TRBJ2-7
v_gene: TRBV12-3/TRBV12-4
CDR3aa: CASSFRGPIARENEQYF

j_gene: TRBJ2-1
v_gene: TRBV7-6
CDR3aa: CASSLGVAAGSYNEQFF

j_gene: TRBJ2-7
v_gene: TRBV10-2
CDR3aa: CASSESLAGGQYF

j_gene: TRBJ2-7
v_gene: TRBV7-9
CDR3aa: CASSSQGANEQYF

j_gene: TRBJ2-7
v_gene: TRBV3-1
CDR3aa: CASSQLAGDSYEQYF

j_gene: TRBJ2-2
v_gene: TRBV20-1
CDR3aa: CSVPSGGGTGELFF

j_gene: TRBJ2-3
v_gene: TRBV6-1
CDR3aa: CASGVQLGDTQYF

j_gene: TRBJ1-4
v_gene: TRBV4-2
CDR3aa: CASSQFFGLTNEKLFF

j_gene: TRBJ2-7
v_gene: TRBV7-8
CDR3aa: CASSSRRDRVYEQYF

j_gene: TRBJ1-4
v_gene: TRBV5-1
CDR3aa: CASSLDRDPNEKLFF

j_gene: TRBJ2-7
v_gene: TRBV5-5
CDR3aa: CASSMGQSTYEQYF

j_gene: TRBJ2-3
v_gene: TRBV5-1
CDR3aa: CASSLRRRPPDTQYF

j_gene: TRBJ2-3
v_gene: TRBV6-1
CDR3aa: CASTPGVIADTDTQYF

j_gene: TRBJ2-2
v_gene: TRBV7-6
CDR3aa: CASSLLERTENTGELFF

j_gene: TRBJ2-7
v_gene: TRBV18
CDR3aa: CASKNGEYYEQYF

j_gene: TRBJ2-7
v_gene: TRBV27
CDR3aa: CASSLRLGSFNEQYF

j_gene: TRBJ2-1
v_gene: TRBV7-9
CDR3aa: CASSLEAAYNEQFF

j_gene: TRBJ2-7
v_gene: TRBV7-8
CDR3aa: CASSLALRNEQYF

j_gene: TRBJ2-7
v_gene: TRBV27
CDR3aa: CASSPLVNSYEQYF

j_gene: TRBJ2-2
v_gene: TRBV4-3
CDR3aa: CASSQEGDPNTGELFF

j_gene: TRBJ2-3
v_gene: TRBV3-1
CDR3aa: CASRRRLASSTDTQYF

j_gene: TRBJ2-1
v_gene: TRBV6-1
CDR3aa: CASSDLGGRNNEQFF

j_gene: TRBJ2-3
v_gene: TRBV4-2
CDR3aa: CASSQDPGIGSETDTQYF

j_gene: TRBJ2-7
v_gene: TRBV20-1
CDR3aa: CSASFLGEIYEQYF

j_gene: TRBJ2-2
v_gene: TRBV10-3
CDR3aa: CAISGIAGVSAGGELFF

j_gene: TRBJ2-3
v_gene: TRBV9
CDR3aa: CASSVEELAASTDTQYF

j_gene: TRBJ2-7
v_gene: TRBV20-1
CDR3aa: CSARTRAYEQYF

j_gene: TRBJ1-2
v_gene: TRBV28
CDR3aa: CASSFASVEHGYTF

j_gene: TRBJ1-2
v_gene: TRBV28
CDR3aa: CASSSITGPYGYTF

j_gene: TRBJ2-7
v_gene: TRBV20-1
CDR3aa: CSARPGHSYEQYF

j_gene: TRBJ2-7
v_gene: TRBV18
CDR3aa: CASSPQKGRGAHPYEQYF

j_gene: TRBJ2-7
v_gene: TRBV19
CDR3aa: CASRDRGNEQYF

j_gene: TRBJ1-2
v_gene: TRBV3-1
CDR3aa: CASSQGSPGYTF

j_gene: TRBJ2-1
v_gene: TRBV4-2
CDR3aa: CASSHRYNEQFF